These T cell receptor beta chains were read from a single sample in a study of shared clonotypes between healthy human individuals. Profiling relied on immunoSEQ multiplex PCR, and the TCRdb table lists in-frame clones only, not all of them. The table shows about 2.2 million clones, with around 93% occurring only once. The sequencing input was naive CD8+ T cells from PBMCs. The receptor set was obtained from a man aged 18 to 30 in good health. Some clones in this sample may be carry-over from other donors' samples. CDR3s include the opening cysteine and the closing phenylalanine or tryptophan. The order of the fields is CDR3 protein, CDR3 DNA, clone size, V gene, J gene, D gene. D genes are given only for firm matches. For some rows the clone size is stated as once, few or many, or as a class when expanded; others skip it.

CASSPEGGGSPLHF,TGTGCCAGCAGCCCCGAGGGGGGAGGGTCACCCCTCCACTTT,NA,TRBV9,TRBJ1-6,NA
CASSYRGLELSNTEAFF,TGTGCCAGCAGTTACAGGGGGCTCGAACTCTCGAACACTGAAGCTTTCTTT,NA,TRBV2,TRBJ1-1,TRBD1
CASSLLRYQGARVRETQYF,TGTGCCAGCAGCTTATTGCGGTACCAGGGGGCGAGAGTTCGAGAGACCCAGTACTTC,NA,TRBV7-9,TRBJ2-5,TRBD1
CASSLLSTGEQYF,TGTGCCAGCAGCCTCCTGTCCACGGGCGAGCAGTACTTC,NA,TRBV11-2,TRBJ2-7,NA
CASSVEASSYEQYF,TGTGCCAGCAGCGTAGAGGCCTCCTCCTACGAGCAGTACTTC,NA,TRBV9,TRBJ2-7,NA
CSVVGLAGAPYNEQFF,TGCAGCGTTGTTGGACTAGCGGGAGCTCCTTACAATGAGCAGTTCTTC,NA,TRBV29-1,TRBJ2-1,TRBD2
CASSQVSSEESGYTF,TGTGCCAGCAGCCAAGTGTCCTCCGAGGAGTCTGGCTACACCTTC,NA,TRBV14,TRBJ1-2,NA
CASSKEPEGPGSRGTQPQHF,TGTGCCAGCAGCAAAGAGCCGGAGGGGCCCGGGTCCCGAGGAACTCAGCCCCAGCATTTT,NA,TRBV21-1,TRBJ1-5,NA
CASSLERDALTDTQYF,TGTGCCAGCAGCCTCGAGCGGGACGCCTTGACAGATACGCAGTATTTT,NA,TRBV5-4,TRBJ2-3,TRBD2
CASSVVQGVRANTEAFF,TGTGCCAGCAGTGTAGTACAGGGCGTTCGGGCGAACACTGAAGCTTTCTTT,NA,TRBV6-1,TRBJ1-1,NA
CASSFTLAEGELFF,TGTGCCAGCAGTTTTACCCTGGCAGAGGGGGAGCTGTTTTTT,NA,TRBV28,TRBJ2-2,NA
CASSLLAWSRTERETQYF,TGTGCCAGCAGCTTATTGGCCTGGTCTCGGACGGAGAGGGAGACCCAGTACTTC,NA,TRBV7-9,TRBJ2-5,NA
CASSFGTTVLSGANVLTF,TGTGCCAGCAGCTTCGGTACGACGGTCCTCTCTGGGGCCAACGTCCTGACTTTC,NA,TRBV7-6,TRBJ2-6,NA
CASSQDAGASYRNIQYF,TGTGCCAGCAGCCAAGATGCAGGGGCTAGCTATAGAAACATTCAGTACTTC,once,TRBV4-2,TRBJ2-4,NA
CASSLGVRGVRYTEAFF,TGTGCCAGCAGCTTAGGGGTCAGGGGTGTTAGGTACACTGAAGCTTTCTTT,NA,TRBV7-4,TRBJ1-1,NA
CASSLSSEDTQYF,TGTGCCAGCAGCTTGAGTAGTGAAGATACGCAGTATTTT,NA,TRBV5-4,TRBJ2-3,NA
CASSPDRGPYNEQFF,TGTGCCAGCAGCCCGGACAGGGGCCCCTACAATGAGCAGTTCTTC,NA,TRBV7-9,TRBJ2-1,TRBD1
CSAGTGTNYGYTF,TGCAGCGCCGGGACGGGAACTAACTATGGCTACACCTTC,NA,TRBV29-1,TRBJ1-2,NA
CASSITRGFQDGQYF,TGCGCCAGCAGCATAACCAGGGGGTTTCAGGATGGGCAGTACTTC,NA,TRBV5-1,TRBJ2-7,TRBD1
CASSEGPSGRKRLYEQFF,TGTGCCAGCAGTGAGGGTCCTAGCGGGAGGAAGAGGTTATATGAGCAGTTCTTC,NA,TRBV14,TRBJ2-1,TRBD2
CASSLAGLSGELFF,TGTGCCAGCAGCTTAGCTGGGCTCTCCGGGGAGCTGTTTTTT,NA,TRBV11-2,TRBJ2-2,NA
CSVESSSYNEQFF,TGCAGCGTTGAGTCCAGCTCCTACAATGAGCAGTTCTTC,NA,TRBV29-1,TRBJ2-1,NA
CASFLYGDTEAFF,TGTGCCAGCTTTCTTTATGGGGACACTGAAGCTTTCTTT,NA,TRBV11-2,TRBJ1-1,NA
CSFLGGSGIEQYF,TGCAGCTTCTTAGGTGGTAGCGGGATCGAGCAGTACTTC,once,TRBV29-1,TRBJ2-7,TRBD2
CASSFVASGRNSNEQFF,TGTGCCAGCAGCTTCGTCGCTAGCGGGAGAAACAGCAATGAGCAGTTCTTC,NA,TRBV5-4,TRBJ2-1,TRBD2
CASSEGSGELFF,TGTGCCAGCAGTGAGGGGTCCGGGGAGCTGTTTTTT,few,TRBV6-4,TRBJ2-2,NA
CAISESTQEREGYEQYF,TGTGCCATCAGTGAGTCGACTCAGGAGCGGGAGGGTTACGAGCAGTACTTC,NA,TRBV10-3,TRBJ2-7,TRBD2
CASILGNTEAFF,TGTGCCAGCATCCTCGGGAACACTGAAGCTTTCTTT,NA,TRBV7-9,TRBJ1-1,NA
CASSPVGTSGYEQYF,TGTGCCAGCAGTCCCGTTGGGACTAGCGGCTACGAGCAGTACTTC,NA,TRBV28,TRBJ2-7,TRBD2
CASSWASGTINEQFF,TGTGCCAGCAGTTGGGCTAGCGGGACCATCAATGAGCAGTTCTTC,NA,TRBV27,TRBJ2-1,TRBD2
CASSVVGAGTDTQYF,TGTGCCAGCAGCGTAGTGGGAGCGGGAACAGATACGCAGTATTTT,NA,TRBV9,TRBJ2-3,TRBD2
CASSLDSGRAAGELFF,TGTGCCAGCAGCCTAGATAGCGGGAGAGCAGCCGGGGAGCTGTTTTTT,NA,TRBV13,TRBJ2-2,TRBD2
CASSQDSTNYGYTF,TGCGCCAGCAGCCAAGATTCGACTAACTATGGCTACACCTTC,NA,TRBV4-1,TRBJ1-2,NA
CASTTGRGETQYF,TGTGCCAGCACCACCGGGAGAGGGGAGACCCAGTACTTC,NA,TRBV13,TRBJ2-5,NA
CASSLAGVSLYEQYF,TGTGCCAGCAGCTTGGCGGGAGTCTCCCTATACGAGCAGTACTTC,NA,TRBV5-6,TRBJ2-7,NA
CASAQGGTQPQHF,TGTGCCAGCGCCCAGGGGGGTACTCAGCCCCAGCATTTT,NA,TRBV27,TRBJ1-5,TRBD1
CASFRDRTDTQYF,TGTGCCAGTTTCAGGGACCGCACAGATACGCAGTATTTT,NA,TRBV27,TRBJ2-3,NA
CASTTFRGHETQYF,TGTGCCAGCACTACCTTCCGGGGTCACGAGACCCAGTACTTC,NA,TRBV7-2,TRBJ2-5,NA
CAISEIGNGDTQYF,TGTGCCATCAGTGAAATAGGGAATGGAGATACGCAGTATTTT,NA,TRBV10-3,TRBJ2-3,NA
CASSVGASPDTQYF,TGTGCCAGCAGCGTAGGAGCTAGCCCAGATACGCAGTATTTT,NA,TRBV9,TRBJ2-3,NA
CASSWPGQYNEQFF,TGTGCCAGCAGTTGGCCGGGACAGTACAATGAGCAGTTCTTC,NA,TRBV6-5,TRBJ2-1,TRBD1
CASTPGHAPYEQYF,TGTGCCAGCACTCCGGGACATGCCCCCTACGAGCAGTACTTC,NA,TRBV7-4,TRBJ2-7,NA
CASSVASGTGEFYEQYF,TGTGCCAGCAGCGTAGCAAGTGGGACAGGGGAATTCTACGAGCAGTACTTC,NA,TRBV9,TRBJ2-7,TRBD1
CASSQARIAEAFF,TGCGCCAGCAGCCAAGCCAGGATAGCTGAAGCTTTCTTT,once,TRBV4-1,TRBJ1-1,NA
CASSLGGWDFWNTEAFF,TGTGCCAGCAGCTTAGGGGGATGGGATTTCTGGAACACTGAAGCTTTCTTT,NA,TRBV7-4,TRBJ1-1,NA
CASGDRALNTEAFF,TGTGCCAGCGGGGACAGGGCTTTGAACACTGAAGCTTTCTTT,NA,TRBV7-6,TRBJ1-1,TRBD1
CASSISGPNEKLFF,TGTGCCAGTAGTATCTCAGGGCCTAATGAAAAACTGTTTTTT,NA,TRBV19,TRBJ1-4,NA
CASSSDYNEQFF,TGTGCCAGCAGCTCTGACTACAATGAGCAGTTCTTC,NA,TRBV13,TRBJ2-1,NA
CASSPNPGNYGYTF,TGTGCCAGCAGCCCAAACCCAGGAAACTATGGCTACACCTTC,NA,TRBV5-6,TRBJ1-2,NA
CASSYSTGLYNEQFF,TGTGCCAGCAGTTACTCGACGGGACTTTACAATGAGCAGTTCTTC,NA,TRBV6-6,TRBJ2-1,NA
CASSLSGQGADTQYF,TGTGCCAGCAGTTTATCGGGACAGGGAGCAGATACGCAGTATTTT,NA,TRBV27,TRBJ2-3,TRBD1
CASSANLNTEAFF,TGTGCCAGCAGCGCAAACTTGAACACTGAAGCTTTCTTT,few,TRBV7-9,TRBJ1-1,NA
CASSSSGGNEKLFF,TGTGCCAGCAGTTCTAGCGGCGGTAATGAAAAACTGTTTTTT,NA,TRBV27,TRBJ1-4,NA
CASSQVGDRGGEQYF,TGCGCCAGCAGCCAAGTCGGAGACAGGGGTGGCGAGCAGTACTTC,NA,TRBV4-1,TRBJ2-7,TRBD1
CASSYGQLMNTEAFF,TGTGCCAGCAGTTATGGGCAGTTAATGAACACTGAAGCTTTCTTT,NA,TRBV6-5,TRBJ1-1,NA
CSVVFSGSSYEQYF,TGCAGCGTTGTATTTTCGGGCAGCTCCTACGAGCAGTACTTC,NA,TRBV29-1,TRBJ2-7,NA
CASSWGGHEQYF,TGTGCCAGCAGTTGGGGGGGGCACGAGCAGTACTTC,once,TRBV7-9,TRBJ2-7,NA
CASSQDVGAGNTIYF,TGCGCCAGCAGCCAAGATGTCGGGGCTGGAAACACCATATATTTT,NA,TRBV4-1,TRBJ1-3,NA
CASSDKGTGGTGELFF,TGTGCCAGCAGCGATAAAGGGACAGGGGGCACCGGGGAGCTGTTTTTT,NA,TRBV25-1,TRBJ2-2,TRBD1
CASSRIPLTGNTEAFF,TGCGCCAGCAGCAGGATCCCGCTAACAGGGAACACTGAAGCTTTCTTT,once,TRBV5-1,TRBJ1-1,NA